This TCR beta chain was identified during a study of cytomegalovirus exposure and HLA in healthy donors. This CDR3 is built from 14 residues. V dropped 5 bases and J dropped 0 bases, with 8 bases sitting between them. Germline CDR1 reads MNHEY; CDR2 reads SVGAGI. PCR involved 60 Vbeta and 13 Jbeta primers. Produced via immunoSEQ multiplex PCR; TCRdb's table is partial and in-frame only. The repertoire consists of some 150,000 clones, with roughly 80% occurring once and the leading ten covering approximately 3.2%. Sequenced sample: PBMCs. The source is a man in his forties in good health and CMV-seronegative. This chain uses TRBV6-5 with TRBJ1-5; weak D call: TRBD1 (6 bases). The CDR3, as DNA: TGTGCCAGCAGTCAGGGGTATAGCAATCAGCCCCAGCATTTT. As protein: CASSQGYSNQPQHF.